This T cell receptor (beta chain) came from a study of T cell changes during pregnancy in multiple sclerosis. The V end was cut by 5 bases, the J end by 0 bases, with 11 bases between. The CDR3 is 15 amino acids. Germline values: CDR1 LNHDA, CDR2 SQIVND (reference sequence). Sequenced by immunoSEQ multiplex PCR; TCRdb stores in-frame clones only, minus some. The sample has some 93,000 clones; 85% to 95% are singletons. The sequence was obtained from a female donor with multiple sclerosis, enrolled in a pregnancy study. The chain uses TRBV19 and TRBJ2-1; maybe TRBD2 (5 bases). Material: peripheral blood, obtained after pregnancy. CDR3 residues: CASSPTGSSYNEQFF. CDR3 bases: TGTGCCAGTAGTCCGACGGGGAGCTCCTACAATGAGCAGTTCTTC.